Presented here are 12 T cell receptor beta chains from one specimen sequenced in a study of follicular helper T cells after annual influenza vaccination. The time point is: 2015-2016 season, 7 days after influenza vaccination. Produced via immunoSEQ multiplex PCR; TCRdb's table is partial and in-frame only. The sample has roughly 7,000 clones; 80% to 90% are singletons. The specimen was CXCR5- memory CD4+ T cells sorted from blood, collected 7 days after influenza vaccination. All receptors derive from an adult who received the influenza vaccine.

The J gene is TRBJ1-4, the V gene TRBV18; weak D call: TRBD1 (6 bases). This CDR3 is 14 amino acids long. The V end was cut by 3 bases, the J end by 2 bases, with 7 bases between. CDR1 is KGHSH, CDR2 LQKENI, per germline. CDR3 sequence: CASSPGGTNEKLFF. CDR3 nucleotides: TGTGCCAGCTCACCGGGGGGCACTAATGAAAAACTGTTTTTT. Full variable domain (outside the CDR3, taken from reference TRBV18 and TRBJ1-4): NAGVMQNPRHLVRRRGQEARLRCSPMKGHSHVYWYRQLPEEGLKFMVYLQKENIIDESGMPKERFSAEFPKEGPSILRIQQVVRGDSAAYFCASSPGGTNEKLFFGSGTQLSVL.

V is TRBV6-5 and J is TRBJ1-4; D is ambiguous. This CDR3 is built from 11 residues. Trimming removed 6 bases at V and 9 bases at J, with 8 bases between. The germline V gene has CDR1 MNHEY and CDR2 SVGAGI. CDR3 in DNA: TGTGCCAGCAGGTACAGAAAAAAACTGTTTTTT. This gives the protein CASRYRKKLFF.

This clone was counted once. J is TRBJ1-1 and V is TRBV19; the D gene is possibly TRBD1 (6 bases). V gave up 7 bases and J gave up 0 bases, with 18 bases separating them. The CDR3 consists of 16 residues. Germline V lookup: CDR1 LNHDA, CDR2 SQIVND (reference sequence). The CDR3 spells CASTFSFDRLNTEAFF. The CDR3 DNA sequence: TGTGCCAGTACTTTCTCCTTCGACAGGCTGAACACTGAAGCTTTCTTT.

This chain links TRBV5-1 with TRBJ2-3, with D perhaps TRBD1 or TRBD2 (5 bases each). CDR3 size: 16 residues. With 4 bases removed from V and 0 bases from J, the gap between germline ends came to 15 bases. CDR1 is SGHRS, CDR2 YFSETQ, per germline. The DNA for the CDR3 is TGCGCCAGCAGCCCGACGGGACGGACTAGCACAGATACGCAGTATTTT. Its protein product is CASSPTGRTSTDTQYF.

This clone was seen only a few times. V and J are TRBV5-1 and TRBJ1-2; 7 nucleotides align to TRBD1. Germline CDR1 is SGHRS and CDR2 is YFSETQ. The CDR3 loop spans 12 amino acids. J was trimmed by 3 bases and V by 7 bases; bases with no gene match: 3. The CDR3 DNA is TGCGCCAGCCGGGACAGCGACTATGGCTACACCTTC. This encodes CASRDSDYGYTF.

The rearrangement uses TRBV19 and TRBJ2-3; perhaps D is TRBD1 or TRBD2 (6 bases each). The CDR3 contains 14 residues. The V and J ends lost 6 bases and 6 bases respectively, with 16 bases between them. The germline CDR1 and CDR2 sequences are LNHDA and SQIVND (reference sequence). The CDR3 DNA reads TGTGCCAGTAGCGACGGGGGCACCATTGATACGCAGTATTTT. Amino acid sequence: CASSDGGTIDTQYF. Drawing the rest from reference TRBV19 and TRBJ2-3, the complete variable domain is DGGITQSPKYLFRKEGQNVTLSCEQNLNHDAMYWYRQDPGQGLRLIYYSQIVNDFQKGDIAEGYSVSREKKESFPLTVTSAQKNPTAFYLCASSDGGTIDTQYFGPGTRLTVL.

The count of this clone is one. V and J are TRBV19 and TRBJ2-1, with TRBD1 identical over 8 bases. The CDR3 runs to 16 residues. CDR1 is LNHDA, CDR2 SQIVND, per germline (reference sequence). Trimming at V came to 7 bases and at J to 5 bases, leaving 13 bases not matched to a gene. CDR3 protein: CASMGDWGQANNEQFF. The CDR3 DNA reads as TGTGCCAGTATGGGGGATTGGGGACAGGCGAACAATGAGCAGTTCTTC.

CDR3 loop: CASTLAGTGSLGANVLTF. CDR3 coding DNA: TGTGCCAGTACCTTAGCCGGGACAGGGTCTCTCGGGGCCAACGTCCTGACTTTC. The rearrangement joins TRBV19 to TRBJ2-6; 9 positions match TRBD1. With V trimmed by 7 bases and J by 4 bases, 14 bases remained unmatched. The germline V gene has CDR1 LNHDA and CDR2 SQIVND (reference sequence). The CDR3 covers 18 residues.

The rearrangement joins TRBV18 to TRBJ1-2; a weak D match, TRBD1 (5 bases). V was clipped by 1 base and J by 8 bases, with 11 bases between them. The V gene's germline CDR1 is KGHSH and CDR2 LQKENI. The CDR3 is made up of 13 amino acids. CDR3 protein: CASSPRGGEGYTF. The DNA for the CDR3 is TGTGCCAGCTCACCACGGGGAGGGGAAGGCTACACCTTC.

The gene calls are TRBV30 and TRBJ2-7; TRBD2 matches at 7 bases. The CDR3 has 14 amino acids. The germline V gene encodes CDR1 GTSNPN and CDR2 SVGIG (reference sequence). CDR3 sequence (DNA): TGTGCTCAAAGTAAGGGCGGGGGTGCCTACGAGCAGTACTTC. Protein: CAQSKGGGAYEQYF.

V and J are TRBV6-5 and TRBJ1-2; tentatively, D is TRBD1 (6 bases). V lost 2 bases to trimming and J lost 4 bases, with 14 bases between them. The CDR3 spans 15 residues. Germline lookup yields CDR1 MNHEY and CDR2 SVGAGI. The CDR3 DNA reads as TGTGCCAGCAGTTACCGAGGGGGTAGCGGCTATGGCTACACCTTC. This encodes CASSYRGGSGYGYTF.

The chain uses TRBV5-1 and TRBJ1-2, with D possibly being TRBD1 (5 bases). Germline CDR1 and CDR2: SGHRS and YFSETQ. This CDR3 contains 13 residues. Trimming shortened V by 3 bases and J by 6 bases, and 12 bases separated the two germline ends. The DNA for the CDR3 is TGCGCCAGCAGCTCTTCAGGGAGGGATGGCTACACCTTC. Protein sequence: CASSSSGRDGYTF.